Detailed here is one T cell receptor beta chain. Its cognate antigen has yet to be identified. It has no much larger one-base neighbor in the sample; base qualities were not kept. Participants were included only if at least one PBMC sample before ART initiation and at least two post-ART samples were available. Treatment was received in the United States of America by all participants with HIV. Cryopreserved samples of about 1-10 million PBMC were thawed and washed before DNA extraction. At the time of the earliest PBMC sample for each participant with HIV, ages ranged from about 23 to 60 years. Per participant, PBMC samples came from 1-4 timepoints prior to ART initiation and 2-8 timepoints following ART initiation, for a median of 7 samples. For every participant, serial HIV viral load, CD4+ T-cell count, ART history and demographic data were obtained. Genomic DNA was extracted from unsorted PBMC with a Qiagen kit on a QIAcube, with processing performed in batches of 12 samples.

The sample is drawn from a study of long-term antiretroviral therapy in people with HIV (dated by TCRdb to between 2020 and 2023). Turning to the overall study: Collection of the earliest samples took place about a decade ahead of the 2015 WHO recommendation for immediate ART, at a time when ART was typically delayed until CD4 counts fell. A retrospective serial study tested whether changes in peripheral blood TRB repertoire composition and diversity were associated with ART initiation and durable HIV suppression. The cohort contributed about 180 cryopreserved PBMC samples from around 33 adults with confirmed HIV infection, collected serially over a mean of about six years (range 1-12). Among the 30 or so participants with HIV, ten to eleven were female. No cross-contamination during QIAcube processing turned up in test extractions that ran a monoclonal T-cell line alongside 30 to 35 polyclonal samples. The paper's findings and limits, for the study overall: ART initiation was associated with a significant increase in TRB diversity, but diversity stayed significantly below transplant donor controls even after long-term ART. Unsorted PBMC were profiled instead of sorted CD4+ and CD8+ T cells because pre-ART samples had limited cell numbers. The samples were dated from the mid-2000s to the late 2010s, and the ART regimens that were used may be less effective than current ART regimens. HIV repertoires had narrower CDR3 length ranges than controls, and the network structure suggested an antigen-experienced repertoire that shifted only slightly toward naive after ART. Expanded TRB clones identified before ART initiation dominated the repertoire at all time points, although this dominance fluctuated and declined in many PLHIV after ART. Since PBMC availability was limited, sequencing covered only the TCR beta chain, with no alpha chain pairing. No data were available on ART adherence, viral resistance or therapy changes, limiting inferences about post-ART repertoire changes.

Spanning cysteine to phenylalanine, the CDR3 consists of 15 amino acids. The DNA shown is the 45-base CDR3, in frame from base 1. The germline V gene gives CDR1 as SGHDT and CDR2 as YYEEEE. V drops 0 bases and J drops 2 bases, leaving 9 bases in between. Sequencing of the TRB variable region was done with the immunoSEQ hsTCRB v3.0 assay at survey level resolution. TRB sequencing targeted a depth of 40,000-50,000 T-cell genomes per sample. Pooled TRB libraries were sequenced on an Illumina MiSeq with a v3 150-cycle kit. On the study's bioinformatics: Repertoire analysis was performed in R inside a reproducible Nextflow workflow that covered QC, data transformation and analysis. LymphoSeq2, an R package for exploring AIRR-Seq data, was used to implement custom analyses. A few samples that produced fewer than 5000 total TRB sequences were removed, so 190 or so HIV repertoires were analyzed. Among the roughly 190 retained HIV repertoires, approximately 57 were collected before ART initiation and 120 to 130 were collected after ART initiation. Repertoires were downsampled to 5000 TRB nucleotide sequences, with summary statistics averaged over 100 downsampling iterations. The analysis kept only TRB sequences whose CDR3 regions were at least seven amino acids long. Diversity was assessed using a clonality score derived from Shannon entropy and using the Gini coefficient. Repertoire networks linked the top 5000 CDR3 amino acid sequences whenever two sequences differed by an edit distance of one. Antigen specificity groups and MHC restriction were predicted for TRB CDR3 amino acid sequences with GLIPH2. To flag known associations with CMV, EBV, HIV or tissue antigens, CDR3 amino acid sequences were compared against VDJdb and McPAS-TCR. Pre-ART, post-ART and control groups were compared with Wilcoxon signed-rank tests and Holm-Bonferroni correction. TCRdb holds this immuneACCESS table with in-frame rearrangements only. Some clones are missing; in checked studies, unresolved V genes explain under half, and the rest has no known cause. V, J and clone size derive from that table, while D and trimming were established from the DNA sequence. Counted in this sample were fewer than 30,000 clones; almost 90% of them appeared once. The ten biggest clones cover 5% to 6.5% of the sample.

The sequence came from a man between 25 and 39 years old with HIV. The chain is encoded by TRBV5-6 joined to TRBJ1-5, with the D gene not confidently named. The sequencing here drew on unsorted PBMCs, taken about 4.3 years after starting antiretroviral therapy. The sequenced DNA is TGTGCCAGCAGCTTGGGGGCTGGGGGCAATCAGCCCCAGCATTTT. Its protein product is CASSLGAGGNQPQHF.